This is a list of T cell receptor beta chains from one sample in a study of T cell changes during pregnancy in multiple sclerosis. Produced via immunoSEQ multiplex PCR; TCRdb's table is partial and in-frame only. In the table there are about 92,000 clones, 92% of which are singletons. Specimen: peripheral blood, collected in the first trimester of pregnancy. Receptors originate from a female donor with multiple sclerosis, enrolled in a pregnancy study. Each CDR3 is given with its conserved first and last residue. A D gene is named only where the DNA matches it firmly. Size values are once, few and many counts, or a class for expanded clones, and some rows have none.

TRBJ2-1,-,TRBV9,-,CASSVVGRGSYNEQFF,TGTGCCAGCAGCGTAGTCGGGAGAGGCTCCTACAATGAGCAGTTCTTC
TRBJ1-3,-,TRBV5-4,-,CASSLVGSSGNTIYF,TGTGCCAGCAGCTTGGTCGGGTCCTCTGGAAACACCATATATTTT
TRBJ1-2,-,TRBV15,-,CATSRDPPGGGYTF,TGTGCCACCAGCAGAGATCCTCCGGGAGGCGGCTACACCTTC
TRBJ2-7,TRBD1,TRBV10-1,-,CASSDPGQGAYEQYF,TGCGCCAGCAGTGACCCGGGACAGGGTGCCTACGAGCAGTACTTC
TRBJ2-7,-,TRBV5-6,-,CASSLARRGSSYEQYF,TGTGCCAGCAGCTTGGCCCGACGGGGAAGCTCCTACGAGCAGTACTTC
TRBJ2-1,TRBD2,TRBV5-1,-,CASSGLAVYNEQFF,TGCGCCAGCAGCGGACTAGCGGTTTACAATGAGCAGTTCTTC
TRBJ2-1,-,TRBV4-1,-,CASSQDRERALLNEQFF,TGCGCCAGCAGCCAAGATCGCGAGAGGGCCCTATTAAATGAGCAGTTCTTC
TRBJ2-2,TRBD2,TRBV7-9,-,CASSLRAGATGELFF,TGTGCCAGCAGCTTACGAGCGGGAGCCACCGGGGAGCTGTTTTTT
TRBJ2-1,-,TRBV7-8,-,CASISLLARKLNEQFF,TGTGCCAGCATAAGCCTCCTAGCGCGTAAATTGAATGAGCAGTTCTTC
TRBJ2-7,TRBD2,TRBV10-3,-,CACGKGAGGPYEQYF,TGTGCCTGTGGAAAGGGAGCGGGAGGGCCCTACGAGCAGTACTTC
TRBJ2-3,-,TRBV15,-,CATSRISGADTQYF,TGTGCCACCAGCAGGATTTCGGGGGCAGATACGCAGTATTTT
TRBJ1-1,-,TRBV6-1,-,CASSEYTGSGTEAFF,TGTGCCAGCAGTGAATACACAGGGAGCGGCACTGAAGCTTTCTTT
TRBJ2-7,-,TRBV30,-,CACSVGGASYEQYF,TGTGCCTGTTCAGTAGGGGGGGCCTCCTACGAGCAGTACTTC
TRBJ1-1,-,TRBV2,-,CASRGGMNTEAFF,TGTGCCAGCAGGGGGGGGATGAACACTGAAGCTTTCTTT
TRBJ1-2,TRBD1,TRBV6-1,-,CASSTDRGHYGYTF,TGTGCCAGCAGTACCGACAGGGGCCACTATGGCTACACCTTC
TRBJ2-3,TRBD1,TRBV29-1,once,CSARQGTDTQYF,TGCAGCGCGCGACAGGGAACAGATACGCAGTATTTT
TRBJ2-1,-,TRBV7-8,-,CASSLDLNEQFF,TGTGCCAGCAGCTTAGATTTAAATGAGCAGTTCTTC
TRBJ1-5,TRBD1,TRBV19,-,CASSKEGQGYQPQHF,TGTGCCAGTAGTAAGGAGGGACAGGGGTATCAGCCCCAGCATTTT
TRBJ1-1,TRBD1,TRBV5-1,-,CASSFGQGASEAFF,TGCGCCAGCAGCTTCGGGCAGGGGGCATCTGAAGCTTTCTTT
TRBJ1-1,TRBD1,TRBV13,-,CASSFRTGNTEAFF,TGTGCCAGCAGCTTTAGGACAGGGAACACTGAAGCTTTCTTT
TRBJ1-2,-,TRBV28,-,CASSEIYGYTF,TGTGCCAGCAGTGAGATCTATGGCTACACCTTC
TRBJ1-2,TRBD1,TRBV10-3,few,CAISEHSPGQQRSNYGYTF,TGTGCCATCAGTGAGCATTCTCCGGGACAGCAAAGGTCTAACTATGGCTACACCTTC
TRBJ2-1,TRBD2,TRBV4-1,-,CASSQTSGTSSYNEQFF,TGCGCCAGCAGCCAGACCAGCGGGACGAGCTCCTACAATGAGCAGTTCTTC
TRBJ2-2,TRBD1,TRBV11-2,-,CASSKGQGSTGELFF,TGTGCCAGCAGCAAGGGACAGGGGAGCACCGGGGAGCTGTTTTTT
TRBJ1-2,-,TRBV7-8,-,CASSLGQAFLYGYTF,TGTGCCAGCAGCTTAGGACAGGCTTTCCTCTATGGCTACACCTTC
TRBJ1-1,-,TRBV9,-,CASSSVRGYTEAFF,TGTGCCAGCAGCTCCGTGAGGGGGTACACTGAAGCTTTCTTT
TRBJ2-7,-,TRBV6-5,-,CASSGLGPPYEQYF,TGTGCCAGCAGTGGACTCGGGCCCCCCTACGAGCAGTACTTC
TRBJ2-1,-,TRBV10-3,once,CATRRGWNKQFF,TGTGCCACCCGGCGAGGGTGGAATAAGCAGTTCTTC
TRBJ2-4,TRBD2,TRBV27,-,CASSWGLGGGGKNIQYF,TGTGCCAGCAGTTGGGGATTGGGCGGGGGGGGCAAAAACATTCAGTACTTC
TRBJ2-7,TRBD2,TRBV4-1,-,CASSQDQERDRHF,TGCGCCAGCAGCCAAGATCAGGAGCGGGATCGACACTTC
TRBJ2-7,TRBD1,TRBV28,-,CASSGQGRREQYF,TGTGCCAGCAGCGGACAGGGTAGGCGAGAGCAGTACTTC
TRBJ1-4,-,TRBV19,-,CASRSGSNEKLFF,TGTGCCAGTAGATCGGGGAGCAATGAAAAACTGTTTTTT
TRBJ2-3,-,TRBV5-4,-,CASSFGSTDTQYF,TGTGCCAGCAGCTTCGGTAGCACAGATACGCAGTATTTT
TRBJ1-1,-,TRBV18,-,CASSPLGVNTEAFF,TGTGCCAGCTCACCATTAGGGGTGAACACTGAAGCTTTCTTT
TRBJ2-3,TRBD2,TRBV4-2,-,CASSPRSGSSTDTQYF,TGTGCCAGCAGCCCCCGTAGCGGGAGCAGCACAGATACGCAGTATTTT
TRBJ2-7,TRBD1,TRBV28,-,CASSSPTTGSSEQYF,TGTGCCAGCAGTTCCCCTACGACAGGGTCCAGCGAGCAGTACTTC
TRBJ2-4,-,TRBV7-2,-,CASSLGSAAKNIQYF,TGTGCCAGCAGCTTAGGGAGCGCGGCCAAAAACATTCAGTACTTC
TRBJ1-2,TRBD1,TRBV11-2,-,CASSLMDRANYGYTF,TGTGCCAGCAGCCTAATGGACAGGGCTAACTATGGCTACACCTTC
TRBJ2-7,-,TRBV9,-,CASSSGSSLTYEQYF,TGTGCCAGCAGCTCTGGGAGTTCCCTGACCTACGAGCAGTACTTC
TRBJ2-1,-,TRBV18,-,CASSPAASSYNEQFF,TGTGCCAGCTCACCGGCGGCGAGCTCCTACAATGAGCAGTTCTTC
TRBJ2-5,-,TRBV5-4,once,CASSGPSSETQYF,TGTGCCAGCAGCGGGCCTAGCTCAGAGACCCAGTACTTC
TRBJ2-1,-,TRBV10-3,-,CAISEPTTRPSPYNEQFF,TGTGCCATCAGTGAGCCGACGACTAGGCCCAGCCCCTACAATGAGCAGTTCTTC
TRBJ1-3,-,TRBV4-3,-,CASSQERTSGNTIYF,TGCGCCAGCAGCCAAGAACGGACAAGTGGAAACACCATATATTTT
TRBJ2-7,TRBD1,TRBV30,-,CAWADWDRGYEQYF,TGTGCCTGGGCCGACTGGGACAGGGGCTACGAGCAGTACTTC
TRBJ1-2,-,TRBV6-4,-,CASSDSKRGNHGYTF,TGTGCCAGCAGTGACTCGAAACGCGGGAACCATGGCTACACCTTC
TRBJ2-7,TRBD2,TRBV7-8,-,CASSPRGSGNEQYF,TGTGCCAGCAGCCCCCGTGGTAGCGGGAACGAGCAGTACTTC
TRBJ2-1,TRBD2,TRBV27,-,CASSFRISSSGGRDEQFF,TGTGCCAGCAGTTTCCGAATCTCCTCTTCGGGAGGTCGGGATGAGCAGTTCTTC
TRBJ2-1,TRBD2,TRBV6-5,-,CASSLSGSSYNEQFF,TGTGCCAGCAGTCTTAGCGGGAGCTCCTACAATGAGCAGTTCTTC
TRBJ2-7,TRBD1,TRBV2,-,CAGRQGYEQYF,TGTGCCGGTAGACAGGGCTACGAGCAGTACTTC
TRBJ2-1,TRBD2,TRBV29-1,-,CSVDRLAGDWEQFF,TGCAGCGTTGATAGGCTAGCGGGAGATTGGGAGCAGTTCTTC
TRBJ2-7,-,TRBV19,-,CASGPPQGRLWEQYF,TGTGCCAGTGGCCCTCCACAGGGCCGACTATGGGAGCAGTACTTC
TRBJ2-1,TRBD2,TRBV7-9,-,CASSSGLARNEQFF,TGTGCCAGCAGCTCAGGACTAGCGAGAAATGAGCAGTTCTTC
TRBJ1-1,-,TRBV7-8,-,CASSRNRESTEAFF,TGTGCCAGCAGCCGGAACAGGGAGAGCACTGAAGCTTTCTTT
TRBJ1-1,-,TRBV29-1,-,CSVDPTRRNTEAFF,TGCAGCGTAGACCCGACAAGGCGAAACACTGAAGCTTTCTTT
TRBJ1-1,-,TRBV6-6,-,CASTLTGYEAFF,TGTGCCAGCACCCTAACAGGGTATGAAGCTTTCTTT
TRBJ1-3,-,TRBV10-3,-,CAVHSLSSGNTIYF,TGTGCCGTACACAGTTTAAGCTCTGGAAACACCATATATTTT
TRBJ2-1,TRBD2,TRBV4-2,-,CASSQDRLGLAGSNEQFF,TGTGCCAGCAGCCAAGATCGGTTGGGGCTAGCGGGCAGCAATGAGCAGTTCTTC
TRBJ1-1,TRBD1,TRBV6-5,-,CASRPRGPSIPEAFF,TGTGCCAGCCGCCCGAGGGGGCCGTCGATCCCTGAAGCTTTCTTT
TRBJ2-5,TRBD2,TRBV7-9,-,CASRLGGIGEETQYF,TGTGCCAGCCGGCTCGGGGGGATCGGTGAGGAAACCCAGTACTTC